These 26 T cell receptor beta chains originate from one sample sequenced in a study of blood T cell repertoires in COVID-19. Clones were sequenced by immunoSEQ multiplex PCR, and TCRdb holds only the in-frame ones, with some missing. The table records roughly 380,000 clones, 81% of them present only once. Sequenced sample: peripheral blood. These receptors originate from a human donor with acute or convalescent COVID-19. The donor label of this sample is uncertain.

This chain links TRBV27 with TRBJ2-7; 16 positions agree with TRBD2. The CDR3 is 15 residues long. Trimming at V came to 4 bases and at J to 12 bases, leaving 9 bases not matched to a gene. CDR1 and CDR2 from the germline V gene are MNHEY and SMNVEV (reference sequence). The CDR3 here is CASSSGTSGRAFAYF. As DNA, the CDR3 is TGTGCCAGCAGTTCCGGGACTAGCGGGAGGGCCTTCGCGTACTTC.

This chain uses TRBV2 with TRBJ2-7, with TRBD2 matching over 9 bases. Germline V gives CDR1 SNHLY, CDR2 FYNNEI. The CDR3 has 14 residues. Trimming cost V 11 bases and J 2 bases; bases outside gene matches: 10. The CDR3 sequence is CAPRREGRAYEQYF. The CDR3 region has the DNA TGTGCCCCAAGGCGGGAGGGGAGGGCCTACGAGCAGTACTTC.

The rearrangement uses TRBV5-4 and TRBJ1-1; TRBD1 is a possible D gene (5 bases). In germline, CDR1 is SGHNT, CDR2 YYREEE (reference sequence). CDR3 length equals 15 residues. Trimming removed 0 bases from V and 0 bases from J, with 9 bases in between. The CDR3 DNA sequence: TGTGCCAGCAGCTTGGTCTCAGGGATGAACACTGAAGCTTTCTTT. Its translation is CASSLVSGMNTEAFF.

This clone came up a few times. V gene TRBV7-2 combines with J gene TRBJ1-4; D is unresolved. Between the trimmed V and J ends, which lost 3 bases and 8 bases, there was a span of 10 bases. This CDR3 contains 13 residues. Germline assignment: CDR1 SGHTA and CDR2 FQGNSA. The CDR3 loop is CASSFSREEKLFF. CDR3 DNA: TGTGCCAGCAGCTTTAGTCGGGAGGAAAAACTGTTTTTT.

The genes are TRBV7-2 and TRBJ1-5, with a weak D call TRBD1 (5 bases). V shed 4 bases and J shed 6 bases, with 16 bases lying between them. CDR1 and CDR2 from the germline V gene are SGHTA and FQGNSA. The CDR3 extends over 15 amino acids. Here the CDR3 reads CASSSMGGVSQPQHF. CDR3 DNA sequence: TGTGCCAGCAGCTCCATGGGGGGGGTAAGTCAGCCCCAGCATTTT.

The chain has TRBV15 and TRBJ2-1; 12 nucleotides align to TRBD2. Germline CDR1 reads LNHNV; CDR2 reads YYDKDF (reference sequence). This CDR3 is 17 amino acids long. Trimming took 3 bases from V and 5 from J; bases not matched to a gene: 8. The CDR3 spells CATSRTTSGSGNNEQFF. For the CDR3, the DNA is TGTGCCACCAGCAGGACGACTAGCGGGAGTGGTAACAATGAGCAGTTCTTC. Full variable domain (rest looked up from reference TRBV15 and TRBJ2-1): DAMVIQNPRYQVTQFGKPVTLSCSQTLNHNVMYWYQQKSSQAPKLLFHYYDKDFNNEADTPDNFQSRRPNTSFCFLDIRSPGLGDTAMYLCATSRTTSGSGNNEQFFGPGTRLTVL.

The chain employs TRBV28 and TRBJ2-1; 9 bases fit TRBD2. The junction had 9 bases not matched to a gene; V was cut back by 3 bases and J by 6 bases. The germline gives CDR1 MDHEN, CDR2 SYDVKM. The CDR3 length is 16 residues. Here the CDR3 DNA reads TGTGCCAGCAGTTTGATCGGGGTAGCGGGAGTCAATGAGCAGTTCTTC. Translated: CASSLIGVAGVNEQFF.

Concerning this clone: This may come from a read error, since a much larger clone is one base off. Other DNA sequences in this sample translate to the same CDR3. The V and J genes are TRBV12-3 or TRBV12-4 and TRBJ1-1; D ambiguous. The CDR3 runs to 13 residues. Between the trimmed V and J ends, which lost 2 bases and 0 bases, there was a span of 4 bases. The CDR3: CASSLQVNTEAFF. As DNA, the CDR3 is TGTGCCAGCAGTTTACAGGTGAACACTGAAGCTTTCTTT.

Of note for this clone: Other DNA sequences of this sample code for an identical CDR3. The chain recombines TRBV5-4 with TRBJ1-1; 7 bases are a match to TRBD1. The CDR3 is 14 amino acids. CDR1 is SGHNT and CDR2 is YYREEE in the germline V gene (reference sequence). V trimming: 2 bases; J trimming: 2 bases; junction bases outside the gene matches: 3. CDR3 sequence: CASSLRQGNTEAFF. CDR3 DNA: TGTGCCAGCAGCTTAAGACAGGGAAACACTGAAGCTTTCTTT.

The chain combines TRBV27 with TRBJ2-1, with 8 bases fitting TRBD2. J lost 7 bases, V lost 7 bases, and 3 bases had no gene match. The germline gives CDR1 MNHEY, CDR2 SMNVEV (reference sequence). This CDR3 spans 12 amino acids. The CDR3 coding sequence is TGTGCCAGCACCGGGGGGGTGAATGAGCAGTTCTTC. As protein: CASTGGVNEQFF.

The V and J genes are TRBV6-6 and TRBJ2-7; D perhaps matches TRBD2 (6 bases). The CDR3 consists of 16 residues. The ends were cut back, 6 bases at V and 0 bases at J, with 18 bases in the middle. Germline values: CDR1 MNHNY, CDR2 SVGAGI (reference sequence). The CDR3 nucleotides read TGTGCCAGCAGGACTGCGGGACGGGGGAGCTCCTACGAGCAGTACTTC. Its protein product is CASRTAGRGSSYEQYF.

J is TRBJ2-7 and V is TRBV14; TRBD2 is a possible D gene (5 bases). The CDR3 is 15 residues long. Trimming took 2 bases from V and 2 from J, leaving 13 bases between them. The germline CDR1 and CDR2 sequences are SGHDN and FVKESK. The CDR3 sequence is CASSQLGRGTYEQYF. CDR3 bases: TGTGCCAGCAGCCAACTAGGACGAGGGACCTACGAGCAGTACTTC.

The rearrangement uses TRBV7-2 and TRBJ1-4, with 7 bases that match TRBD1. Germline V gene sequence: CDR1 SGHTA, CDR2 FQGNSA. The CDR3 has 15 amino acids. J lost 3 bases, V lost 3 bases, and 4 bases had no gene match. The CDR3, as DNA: TGTGCCAGCAGCTTTGACAGGGCAGCTAATGAAAAACTGTTTTTT. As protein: CASSFDRAANEKLFF.

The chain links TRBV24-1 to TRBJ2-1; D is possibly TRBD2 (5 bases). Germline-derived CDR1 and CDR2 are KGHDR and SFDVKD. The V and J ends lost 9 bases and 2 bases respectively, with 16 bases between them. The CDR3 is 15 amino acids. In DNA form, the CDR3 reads TGTGCCACCGGCCCAGGAGGACGCCCCTACAATGAGCAGTTCTTC. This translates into CATGPGGRPYNEQFF.

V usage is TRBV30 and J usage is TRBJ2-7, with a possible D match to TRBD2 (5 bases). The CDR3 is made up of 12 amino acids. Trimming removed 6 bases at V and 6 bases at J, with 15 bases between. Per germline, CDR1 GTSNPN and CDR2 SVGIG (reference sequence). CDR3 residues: CACGLPRSEQYF. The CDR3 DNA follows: TGTGCCTGCGGACTGCCTCGGAGCGAGCAGTACTTC. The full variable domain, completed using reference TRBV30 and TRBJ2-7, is SQTIHQWPATLVQPVGSPLSLECTVEGTSNPNLYWYRQAAGRGLQLLFYSVGIGQISSEVPQNLSASRPQDRQFILSSKKLLLSDSGFYLCACGLPRSEQYFGPGTRLTVT.

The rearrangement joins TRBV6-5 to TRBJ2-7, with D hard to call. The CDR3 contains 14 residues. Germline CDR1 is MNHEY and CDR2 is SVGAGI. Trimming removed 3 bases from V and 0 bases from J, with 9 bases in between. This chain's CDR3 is CASSYLSSSYEQYF. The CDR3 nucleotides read TGTGCCAGCAGTTATCTTAGCAGCTCCTACGAGCAGTACTTC.

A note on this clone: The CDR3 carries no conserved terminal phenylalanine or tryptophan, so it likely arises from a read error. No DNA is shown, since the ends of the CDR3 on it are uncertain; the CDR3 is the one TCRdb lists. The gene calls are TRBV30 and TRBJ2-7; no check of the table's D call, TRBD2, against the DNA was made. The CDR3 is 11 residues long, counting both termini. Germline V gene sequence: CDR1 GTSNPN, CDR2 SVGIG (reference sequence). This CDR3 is CAWSVAGLISL.

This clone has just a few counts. The CDR3 reads CASSLSEGQGGGYTF. Written as DNA, the CDR3 is TGCGCCAGCAGCCTATCGGAGGGACAGGGAGGTGGCTACACCTTC. V usage is TRBV4-1 and J usage is TRBJ1-2; 9 bases are shared with TRBD1. CDR1 and CDR2 (germline): MGHRA, YSYEKL. CDR3 length: 15 amino acids. V shed 4 bases, J shed 7 bases, and the junction held 10 bases outside the gene matches.

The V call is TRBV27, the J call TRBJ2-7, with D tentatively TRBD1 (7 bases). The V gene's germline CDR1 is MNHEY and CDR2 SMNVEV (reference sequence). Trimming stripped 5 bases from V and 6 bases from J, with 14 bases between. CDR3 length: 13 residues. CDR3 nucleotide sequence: TGTGCCAGCAGTCCTAACAGGGGAGGCGAGCAGTACTTC. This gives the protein CASSPNRGGEQYF.

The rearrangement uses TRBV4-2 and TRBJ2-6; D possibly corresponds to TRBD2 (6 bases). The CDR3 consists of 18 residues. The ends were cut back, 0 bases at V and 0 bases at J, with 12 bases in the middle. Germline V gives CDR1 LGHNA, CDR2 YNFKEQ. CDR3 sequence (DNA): TGTGCCAGCAGCCAAGACGCGGGGTATAGCTCTGGGGCCAACGTCCTGACTTTC. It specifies CASSQDAGYSSGANVLTF.

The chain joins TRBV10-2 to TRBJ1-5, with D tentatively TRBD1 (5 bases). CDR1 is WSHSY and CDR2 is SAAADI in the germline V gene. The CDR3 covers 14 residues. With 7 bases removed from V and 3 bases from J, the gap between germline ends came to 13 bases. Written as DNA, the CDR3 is TGCGCCAGCACAGGGTCCGGATACAATCAGCCCCAGCATTTT. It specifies CASTGSGYNQPQHF.

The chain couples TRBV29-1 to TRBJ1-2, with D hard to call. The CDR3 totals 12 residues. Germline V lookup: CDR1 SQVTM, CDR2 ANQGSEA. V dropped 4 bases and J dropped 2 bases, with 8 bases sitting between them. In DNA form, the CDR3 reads TGCAGCGTTGGACTCCGCAACTATGGCTACACCTTC. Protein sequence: CSVGLRNYGYTF.

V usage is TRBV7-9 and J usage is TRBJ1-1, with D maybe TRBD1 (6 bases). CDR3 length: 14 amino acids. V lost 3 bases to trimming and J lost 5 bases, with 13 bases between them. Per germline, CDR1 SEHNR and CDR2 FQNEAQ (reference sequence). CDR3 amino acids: CASSLGAGPTEAFF. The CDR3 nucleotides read TGTGCCAGCAGCTTGGGGGCTGGGCCTACTGAAGCTTTCTTT.

The CDR3 region is CASSPQGSTYGYTF. DNA of the CDR3: TGCGCCAGCAGCCCACAGGGATCTACTTATGGCTACACCTTC. The chain recombines TRBV5-1 with TRBJ1-2; maybe TRBD1 (6 bases). With 4 bases removed from V and 5 bases from J, the gap between germline ends came to 15 bases. The CDR3 is 14 residues long. Germline V CDR1 and CDR2: SGHRS, YFSETQ.

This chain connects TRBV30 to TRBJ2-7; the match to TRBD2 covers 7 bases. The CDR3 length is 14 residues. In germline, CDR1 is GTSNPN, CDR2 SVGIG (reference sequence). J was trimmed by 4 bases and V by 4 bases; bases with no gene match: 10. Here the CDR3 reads CAWNPGGNKYEQYF. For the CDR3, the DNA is TGTGCCTGGAACCCCGGGGGGAATAAGTACGAGCAGTACTTC. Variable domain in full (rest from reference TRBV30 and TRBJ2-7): SQTIHQWPATLVQPVGSPLSLECTVEGTSNPNLYWYRQAAGRGLQLLFYSVGIGQISSEVPQNLSASRPQDRQFILSSKKLLLSDSGFYLCAWNPGGNKYEQYFGPGTRLTVT.

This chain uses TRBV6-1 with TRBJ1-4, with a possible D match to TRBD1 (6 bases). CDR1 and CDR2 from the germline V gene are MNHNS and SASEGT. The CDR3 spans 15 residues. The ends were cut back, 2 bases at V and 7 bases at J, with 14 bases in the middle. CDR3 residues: CASSESGGYREKLFF. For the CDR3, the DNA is TGTGCCAGCAGTGAATCGGGGGGCTATCGTGAAAAACTGTTTTTT.